The clone carrying this T cell receptor beta chain occurred many times. Its antigen is unknown. The data originate from a study of T cells in Graves' hyperthyroidism and ophthalmopathy. Study conclusions and caveats: Most expanded thyroid clonotypes above 0.001 recurred in blood. Separating ophthalmopathy from stable hyperthyroidism was achieved by a 13 V-J model.

In germline, CDR1 is DFQATT, CDR2 SNEGSKA (reference sequence). CDR3 length: 13 residues. V was pared by 6 bases and J by 10 bases, with 19 bases between. The source material, RNA transcripts, was used to amplify TCR beta CDR3 regions. TCR CDR3 regions were first amplified by RT-PCR with HTBI primers. TCRdb called the multiplex PCR reads again in MiXCR, with one record for every CDR3 protein. The data show about 350,000 distinct CDR3 sequences, with 19% seen just once and about 4% held by the top ten. The genes are TRBV20-1 and TRBJ1-5; D is ambiguous. This clonotype was sampled from a young woman with Graves' hyperthyroidism. The specimen sequenced was blood. CDR3 loop: CSASPYLGIPQHF. DNA for the CDR3: TGCAGTGCCTCCCCCTACTTGGGGATACCCCAGCATTTT.